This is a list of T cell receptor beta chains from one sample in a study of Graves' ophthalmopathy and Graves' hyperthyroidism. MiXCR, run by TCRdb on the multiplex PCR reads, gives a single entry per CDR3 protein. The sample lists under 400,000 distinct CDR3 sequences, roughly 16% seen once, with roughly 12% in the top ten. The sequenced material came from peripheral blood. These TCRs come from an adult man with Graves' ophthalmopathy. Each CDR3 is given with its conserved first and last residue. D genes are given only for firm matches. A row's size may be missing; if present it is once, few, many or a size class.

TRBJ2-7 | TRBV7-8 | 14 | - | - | CASSSGTNSYEQYF | TGTGCCAGCAGCTCAGGGACAAACTCTTACGAGCAGTACTTC
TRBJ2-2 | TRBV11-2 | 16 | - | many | CASRPGTRGNTGELFF | TGTGCCAGCAGGCCGGGGACGAGGGGAAACACCGGGGAGCTGTTTTTT
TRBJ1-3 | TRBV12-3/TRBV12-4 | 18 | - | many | CASSPGTAYLFSGNTIYF | TGTGCCAGCAGTCCAGGGACCGCCTATCTTTTCTCTGGAAACACCATATATTTT
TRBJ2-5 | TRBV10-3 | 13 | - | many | CAISDGVQETQYF | TGTGCCATCAGTGACGGCGTACAAGAGACCCAGTACTTC
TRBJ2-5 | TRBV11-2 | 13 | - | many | CASSLVRAETQYF | TGTGCCAGCAGCTTAGTCAGAGCAGAGACCCAGTACTTC
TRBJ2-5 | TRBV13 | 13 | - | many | CASSFQEQETQYF | TGTGCCAGCAGCTTTCAGGAACAAGAGACCCAGTACTTC
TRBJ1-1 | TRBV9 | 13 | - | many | CASSPGHSFEAFF | TGTGCCAGCAGCCCGGGACATAGTTTTGAAGCTTTCTTT
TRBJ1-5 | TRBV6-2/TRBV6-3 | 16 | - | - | CASSYLGIGINQPQHF | TGTGCCAGCAGTTACCTGGGAATCGGGATCAATCAGCCCCAGCATTTT
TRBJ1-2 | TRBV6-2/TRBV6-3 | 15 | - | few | CASSRGIPGNYGYIF | TGTGCCAGCAGTCGCGGGATACCAGGGAACTATGGCTACATCTTC
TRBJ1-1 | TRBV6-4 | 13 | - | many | CASRTQGNTEAFF | TGTGCCAGCAGAACCCAGGGAAACACTGAAGCTTTCTTT